The 10 T cell receptor beta chains given below trace back to one sample, sequenced in a study of shared clonotypes between healthy human individuals. Sequencing was performed with immunoSEQ multiplex PCR; in TCRdb, only in-frame clones are kept and a portion is missing. The sample has approximately 2,300,000 clones; 80% to 95% are singletons. The sequenced material came from naive CD4+ T cells from PBMCs. The subset was: CD45RA+ positively selected. These receptors were obtained from a man aged 18 to 35 in good health. Some clones in this sample may be carry-over from other donors' samples.

The rearrangement joins TRBV11-2 to TRBJ2-1, with a possible D match to TRBD1 (6 bases). CDR3 length: 14 residues. The germline V gene encodes CDR1 SGHAT and CDR2 FQNNGV. The V end lost 2 bases, the J end lost 7 bases, and 12 bases lay between the germline ends. Written as DNA, the CDR3 is TGTGCCAGCAGCTTACTACAGGGCGCGAATGAGCAGTTCTTC. Amino acid sequence: CASSLLQGANEQFF.

Notes on this clone: This sample includes further DNA sequences coding for the same CDR3. The rearrangement joins TRBV5-1 to TRBJ1-2, with D possibly matching TRBD1 (5 bases). Trimming cost V 2 bases and J 4 bases, with 9 bases left between them. This CDR3 has 13 amino acids. Germline V CDR1 and CDR2: SGHRS, YFSETQ. The CDR3 sequence: CASSLTGSYGYTF. The CDR3 bases are TGCGCCAGCAGCTTAACAGGCTCCTATGGCTACACCTTC. Together with reference TRBV5-1 and TRBJ1-2, the CDR3 gives the full variable domain: KAGVTQTPRYLIKTRGQQVTLSCSPISGHRSVSWYQQTPGQGLQFLFEYFSETQRNKGNFPGRFSGRQFSNSRSEMNVSTLELGDSALYLCASSLTGSYGYTFGSGTRLTVV.

The chain combines TRBV5-4 with TRBJ2-3; D is possibly TRBD2 (6 bases). V lost 5 bases, J lost 1 base, and 14 bases lay in between. The V gene's germline CDR1 is SGHNT and CDR2 YYREEE (reference sequence). This CDR3 is built from 15 residues. Written as DNA, the CDR3 is TGTGCCAGCAGGCCCGGGGCGGGACGCACAGATACGCAGTATTTT. It codes for CASRPGAGRTDTQYF.

This CDR3 reads CASSPGAQRFYGYTF. The CDR3 bases are TGTGCCAGCAGCCCCGGGGCCCAACGCTTCTATGGCTACACCTTC. J is TRBJ1-2 and V is TRBV7-9; weak D call: TRBD1 (5 bases). The germline CDR1 and CDR2 sequences are SEHNR and FQNEAQ (reference sequence). The CDR3 covers 15 residues. V dropped 5 bases and J dropped 4 bases, with 17 bases sitting between them.

V gene TRBV9 combines with J gene TRBJ2-1; D gene ambiguous. Trimming cost V 1 base and J 8 bases, with 13 bases left between them. CDR1 and CDR2 from the germline V gene are SGDLS and YYNGEE. The CDR3 is 14 residues long. The CDR3 region is CASSVRWDPDEQFF. CDR3 nucleotides: TGTGCCAGCAGCGTAAGGTGGGATCCCGATGAGCAGTTCTTC.

Note on this clone: Other DNA sequences in the same sample also yield this CDR3. V is TRBV20-1 and J is TRBJ2-1, with D uncertain. The V end was cut by 2 bases, the J end by 7 bases, with 3 bases between. The CDR3 runs 10 residues. The germline gives CDR1 DFQATT, CDR2 SNEGSKA (reference sequence). CDR3 amino acids: CSARTNEQFF. The DNA for the CDR3 is TGCAGTGCTAGAACGAATGAGCAGTTCTTC.

The J gene is TRBJ2-1, the V gene TRBV7-2; possible D gene TRBD2, 6 bases. With 5 bases removed from V and 4 bases from J, the gap between germline ends came to 15 bases. The CDR3 length is 15 residues. The germline V gene has CDR1 SGHTA and CDR2 FQGNSA. Here the CDR3 reads CASSPPGLAYNEQFF. In DNA form, the CDR3 reads TGTGCCAGCAGCCCGCCGGGACTGGCGTACAATGAGCAGTTCTTC.

The CDR3 reads CASTMGQGRYNEQFF. The CDR3 nucleotides read TGTGCCAGCACTATGGGACAGGGCCGATACAATGAGCAGTTCTTC. The chain joins TRBV6-5 to TRBJ2-1; 9 nucleotides agree with TRBD1. The CDR3 has 15 residues. Germline V gene data show CDR1 as MNHEY and CDR2 as SVGAGI. The trim removed 7 bases at V and 4 bases at J, leaving 8 bases unmatched.

V usage is TRBV7-8 and J usage is TRBJ2-7; D gene ambiguous. The germline V and J ends were trimmed by 6 bases and 0 bases, with 15 bases remaining between them. CDR1 and CDR2 from the germline V gene are SGHVS and FQNEAQ. The CDR3 runs to 15 residues. The CDR3 is CASRTFGRLSYEQYF. The DNA for the CDR3 is TGTGCCAGCAGAACCTTCGGACGCCTCTCCTACGAGCAGTACTTC.

The chain employs TRBV6-4 and TRBJ2-3, with a possible D match to TRBD1 (6 bases). Trimming left V 3 bases short and J 0 bases short, with 10 bases between. This CDR3 comprises 15 residues. CDR1 is MRHNA and CDR2 is SNTAGT in the germline V gene. The CDR3 bases are TGTGCCAGCAGTGAATGGGGGCTTAGCACAGATACGCAGTATTTT. Its translation is CASSEWGLSTDTQYF.